The next 21 T cell receptor beta chains were all read from a single sample in a study of control samples from healthy donors and cancer patients. Sequencing used immunoSEQ multiplex PCR; TCRdb keeps in-frame clones, though not all of them. This table holds approximately 180,000 clones, approximately 92% found once. Sequenced sample: blood. Source of these receptors: a woman aged 40 to 49 in good health.

This chain connects TRBV20-1 to TRBJ2-3; 8 bases are shared with TRBD1. CDR1 DFQATT and CDR2 SNEGSKA come from the germline V gene (reference sequence). The CDR3 consists of 11 residues. The V gene end was trimmed by 6 bases and the J gene end by 7 bases; junction bases not matched to a gene: 3. CDR3 sequence: CSARGQNTQYF. Written as DNA, the CDR3 is TGCAGTGCCAGGGGGCAAAATACGCAGTATTTT.

The CDR3 here is CASSDPRRANTGELFF. CDR3 bases: TGTGCCAGCAGTGACCCCCGCCGGGCGAACACCGGGGAGCTGTTTTTT. The chain couples TRBV25-1 to TRBJ2-2, with D unclear. This CDR3 contains 16 residues. The V end was cut by 3 bases, the J end by 0 bases, with 11 bases between. The V gene's germline CDR1 is MGHDK and CDR2 SYGVNS. Full variable domain (missing parts from reference TRBV25-1 and TRBJ2-2): EADIYQTPRYLVIGTGKKITLECSQTMGHDKMYWYQQDPGMELHLIHYSYGVNSTEKGDLSSESTVSRIRTEHFPLTLESARPSHTSQYLCASSDPRRANTGELFFGEGSRLTVL.

The CDR3 DNA follows: TGTGCCAGCAGTCGGACACAGGGAGTCACTGAAGCTTTCTTT. It translates to CASSRTQGVTEAFF. The chain combines TRBV6-5 with TRBJ1-1, with D possibly being TRBD1 (6 bases). Deletions cut 5 bases from V and 4 bases from J, with 14 bases between. The V gene's germline CDR1 is MNHEY and CDR2 SVGAGI. The CDR3 covers 14 residues.

The chain joins TRBV7-7 to TRBJ1-1; D may be TRBD1 (5 bases). The V end was cut by 11 bases, the J end by 7 bases, with 35 bases between. CDR3 length: 18 amino acids. CDR1 and CDR2 from the germline V gene are SSHAT and FNYEAQ (reference sequence). For the CDR3, the DNA is TGTGCCCCCCGGGATGAGGGCAGGGTTTACACTTGGTACGGTGAAGCTTTCTTT. It specifies CAPRDEGRVYTWYGEAFF.

V gene TRBV10-2 combines with J gene TRBJ1-2, with 8 bases matching TRBD1. Germline values: CDR1 WSHSY, CDR2 SAAADI. V gave up 6 bases and J gave up 0 bases; unmatched junction bases: 6. This CDR3 has 15 amino acids. As DNA, the CDR3 is TGCGCCAGCAGCGGGACAGGAGCTGCTAACTATGGCTACACCTTC. Translating gives CASSGTGAANYGYTF.

The V gene is TRBV5-4, the J gene TRBJ2-3, with D perhaps TRBD2 (6 bases). Germline values: CDR1 SGHNT, CDR2 YYREEE (reference sequence). The CDR3 contains 15 residues. The V gene lost 4 bases and the J gene lost 0 bases, with 12 bases spanning the gap. CDR3 coding DNA: TGTGCCAGCAGCCCCCTTGGGGGGAGCACAGATACGCAGTATTTT. Its translation: CASSPLGGSTDTQYF.

The chain combines TRBV5-6 with TRBJ2-7; a weak D match, TRBD1 (6 bases). The CDR3 is 14 residues long. V was cut by 2 bases and J by 2 bases, with 11 bases left in between. CDR1 is SGHDT, CDR2 YYEEEE, per germline. The CDR3 coding sequence is TGTGCCAGCAGCTTACCCCAGGGGACCTACGAGCAGTACTTC. It encodes CASSLPQGTYEQYF.

V usage is TRBV7-6 and J usage is TRBJ1-3, with D possibly TRBD1 on 6 matching bases. The V gene lost 9 bases and the J gene lost 0 bases, with 9 bases spanning the gap. The CDR3 is 13 amino acids. Germline-derived CDR1 and CDR2 are SGHVS and FNYEAQ. The CDR3 loop reads CASSGDSGNTIYF. For the CDR3, the DNA is TGTGCCAGTTCAGGGGACTCTGGAAACACCATATATTTT.

The chain links TRBV3-1 (or the pseudogene TRBV3-2) to TRBJ1-3; no firm D call. Germline V gives CDR1 LGHDT, CDR2 YNNKEL (reference sequence). V was clipped by 0 bases and J by 1 base, with 13 bases between them. The CDR3 covers 17 residues. The CDR3, as DNA: TGTGCCAGCAGCCAAGATTCCGGGTTCGGGTCTGGAAACACCATATATTTT. This codes for CASSQDSGFGSGNTIYF.

The chain couples TRBV7-9 to TRBJ2-7, with TRBD1 matching over 7 bases. The CDR3 covers 16 residues. After removal of 5 bases from V and 3 bases from J, the junction contained 13 bases not matched to a gene. Germline CDR1 SEHNR, CDR2 FQNEAQ (reference sequence). The CDR3 DNA is TGTGCCAGCAGCACGCGACAGGGCGCCCCTTTCTACGAGCAGTACTTC. This gives the protein CASSTRQGAPFYEQYF.

The V call is TRBV4-2, the J call TRBJ2-5; 8 bases are a match to TRBD2. Germline CDR1 LGHNA, CDR2 YNFKEQ. The V and J ends lost 0 bases and 5 bases, in that order; junction bases with no gene match: 14. The CDR3 length is 18 residues. Written as DNA, the CDR3 is TGTGCCAGCAGCCAAGACCGTACGGGGGGGCCCATCGGGGAGACCCAGTACTTC. It specifies CASSQDRTGGPIGETQYF.

This chain joins TRBV10-3 and TRBJ1-4; perhaps TRBD1 as D (5 bases). CDR1 ENHRY and CDR2 SYGVKD come from the germline V gene. Trimming took off 10 bases at V and 5 bases at J, with 11 bases between the two ends. The CDR3 loop spans 12 amino acids. CDR3 bases: TGTGCCACCCAGGGCGAGAATGAAAAACTGTTTTTT. Protein product: CATQGENEKLFF.

This chain connects TRBV25-1 to TRBJ1-6; possibly TRBD1 for D (5 bases). Trimming removed 4 bases at V and 7 bases at J, with 11 bases between. Germline values: CDR1 MGHDK, CDR2 SYGVNS. This CDR3 region has 14 residues. In DNA, the CDR3 is TGTGCCAGCAGTGTGTACGGGGGAAATTCACCCCTCCACTTT. This sequence encodes CASSVYGGNSPLHF.

The chain combines TRBV9 with TRBJ2-6; D is perhaps TRBD2 (5 bases). Per the germline V gene, CDR1 is SGDLS and CDR2 is YYNGEE. V was clipped by 2 bases and J by 0 bases, with 6 bases between them. This CDR3 has 15 residues. The CDR3 reads CASSVTSSGANVLTF. The CDR3 DNA is TGTGCCAGCAGCGTTACTAGCTCTGGGGCCAACGTCCTGACTTTC.

The chain is built from TRBV19 and TRBJ2-7; D is undetermined. The CDR3 is made up of 12 amino acids. Per germline, CDR1 LNHDA and CDR2 SQIVND (reference sequence). The DNA for the CDR3 is TGTGTCGTATCCCGGCTCCGCTACGAGCAGTACTTC. It codes for CVVSRLRYEQYF.

The chain couples TRBV5-1 to TRBJ2-5; a weak D match, TRBD2 (7 bases). This CDR3 has 16 residues. CDR1 is SGHRS and CDR2 is YFSETQ in the germline V gene. V dropped 0 bases and J dropped 1 base, with 13 bases sitting between them. CDR3 bases: TGCGCCAGCAGCTTGGTACCGGGGGGCCTCCAAGAGACCCAGTACTTC. The encoded protein is CASSLVPGGLQETQYF.

This chain joins TRBV5-6 and TRBJ1-2; TRBD1 aligns across 9 bases. The V and J ends lost 4 bases and 7 bases, in that order; junction bases with no gene match: 2. From germline, CDR1 is SGHDT and CDR2 YYEEEE. This CDR3 comprises 12 residues. The CDR3 nucleotides are TGTGCCAGCAGCACAGGGGGCTTTGGCTACACCTTC. Amino acids: CASSTGGFGYTF.

This clone was seen only a few times. This chain connects TRBV2 to TRBJ2-1; D is uncertain. CDR3 length: 12 residues. Germline CDR1 reads SNHLY; CDR2 reads FYNNEI. V was shortened by 7 bases and J by 10 bases, with 14 bases between the two germline ends. The CDR3 bases are TGTGCCAGCACCTTACTTGAAAGCGAGCAGTTCTTC. Translation: CASTLLESEQFF.

The chain recombines TRBV5-5 with TRBJ1-1; D ambiguous. Germline lookup yields CDR1 SGHKS and CDR2 YYEKEE (reference sequence). Trimming pared 1 base from V and 3 bases from J, leaving 10 bases between. The CDR3 has 14 residues. Written as DNA, the CDR3 is TGTGCCAGCAGCTTGCTGCTGAGGGACACTGAAGCTTTCTTT. Protein product: CASSLLLRDTEAFF.

The rearrangement uses TRBV29-1 and TRBJ2-2, with TRBD2 matching 11 bases. Per the germline V gene, CDR1 is SQVTM and CDR2 is ANQGSEA. The CDR3 contains 15 residues. The V and J ends lost 4 bases and 1 base, in that order; junction bases with no gene match: 2. The CDR3 DNA follows: TGCAGCGTTGTTGGACTAGCGGGGAACACCGGGGAGCTGTTTTTT. This encodes CSVVGLAGNTGELFF.

This chain joins TRBV19 and TRBJ2-6; the D gene is possibly TRBD1 (6 bases). This CDR3 comprises 17 residues. Germline loops: CDR1 LNHDA, CDR2 SQIVND (reference sequence). V lost 5 bases to trimming and J lost 0 bases, with 14 bases between them. The CDR3 protein is CASSLSTGFSGANVLTF. The CDR3 bases are TGTGCCAGTAGTCTAAGCACAGGGTTCTCTGGGGCCAACGTCCTGACTTTC.